The table lists the clone carrying this T cell receptor (beta chain) with many counts. Its antigen remains unidentified. Trimming cost V 6 bases and J 8 bases, with 16 bases left between them. This CDR3 comprises 13 residues. The germline V gene encodes CDR1 SQVTM and CDR2 ANQGSEA. These data come from a study of spatial heterogeneity in lung cancer. On the study more broadly: Each unique TCR and UMI combination was seen more than ten times on average in raw reads.

Stated time point: sample taken at primary tumor resection. The donors comprised some 70 untreated early-stage non-small cell lung cancer patients. Unsorted whole RNA samples from tumor, nontumor lung or frozen PBMC were sequenced. Whole-study results and caveats: Expanded alpha and beta TCR counts within tumors tracked tumor mutation counts.

Using its own MiXCR run on the 5' RACE reads, TCRdb lists one record per CDR3 protein. Counted here are roughly 28,000 distinct CDR3 sequences, approximately 6.5% occurring once; the ten biggest clones make up approximately 23%. The sequencing used lung tumor tissue, collected at surgery. The rearrangement uses TRBV29-1 and TRBJ1-4; a possible D gene is TRBD1 (5 bases). The receptor was derived from a male donor with early-stage non-small cell lung cancer. Written as DNA, the CDR3 is TGCAGCGTAACCGGGACGTCGGGAGAAAAACTGTTTTTT. Protein product: CSVTGTSGEKLFF.